Listed here is a single T cell receptor beta chain. Its antigen is currently unknown. The data belong to a study of T cells in localized non-small cell lung cancer. Study findings and constraints: Uninvolved adjacent lung had more T cell clonality than any other tissue, topping tumor. Adjacent lung had a median roughly 61 of the 100 largest tumor clones. Higher T cell density in the blood was associated with longer overall survival, whereas higher adjacent-lung clonality associated with shorter survival. A single tumor region was sequenced, leaving heterogeneity possible.

Libraries were prepared by immunoSEQ multiplex PCR; TCRdb keeps only in-frame clonotypes and omits some of them. The sample holds roughly 24,000 clones, about 86% seen once. Germline V gene sequence: CDR1 MNHEY, CDR2 SVGAGI. The CDR3 is 14 residues long. J lost 5 bases, V lost 6 bases, and 7 bases had no gene match. The V call is TRBV6-5, the J call TRBJ2-1; TRBD2 aligns across 7 bases. This TCR came from a woman aged 35 to 70 with stage I lung adenocarcinoma. The source was peripheral blood, collected before any cancer treatment. DNA of the CDR3: TGTGCCAGCAGCCGGGGGAGGGCCGACAATGAGCAGTTCTTC. It codes for CASSRGRADNEQFF.